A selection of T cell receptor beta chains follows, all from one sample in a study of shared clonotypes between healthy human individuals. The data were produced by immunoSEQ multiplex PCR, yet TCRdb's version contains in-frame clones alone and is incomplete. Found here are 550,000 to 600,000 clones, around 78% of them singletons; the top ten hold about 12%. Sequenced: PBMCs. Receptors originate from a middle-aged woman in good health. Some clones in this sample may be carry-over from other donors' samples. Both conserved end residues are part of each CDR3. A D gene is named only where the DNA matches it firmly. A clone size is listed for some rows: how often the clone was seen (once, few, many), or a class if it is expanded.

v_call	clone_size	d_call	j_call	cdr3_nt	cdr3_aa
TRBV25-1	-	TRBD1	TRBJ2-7	TGTGCCAGCAGTGAATTTGGGACAGGGGGCTACGAGCAGTACTTC	CASSEFGTGGYEQYF
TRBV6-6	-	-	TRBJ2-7	TGTGCCAGCAGTTACCCCCGGGAGATTGGTTGCGAGCAGTACTTC	CASSYPREIGCEQYF
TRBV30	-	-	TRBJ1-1	TGTGCCTGGAAGCAGGGCATGAACACTGAAGCTTTCTTT	CAWKQGMNTEAFF
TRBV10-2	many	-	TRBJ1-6	TGCGCCAGCAGGGCAGGGGAGGGACTATGGAATTCACCCCTCCACTTT	CASRAGEGLWNSPLHF
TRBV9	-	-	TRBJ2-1	TGTGCCAGCAGCCCCCAGGTTCTCTACAATGAGCAGTTCTTC	CASSPQVLYNEQFF
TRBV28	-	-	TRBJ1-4	TGTGCCAGCACCCGACGTTGGGGGACTAATGAAAAACTGTTTTTT	CASTRRWGTNEKLFF
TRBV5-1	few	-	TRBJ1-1	TGCGCCAGCAGCTTGGGGACAGTGAACACTGAAGCTTTCTTT	CASSLGTVNTEAFF
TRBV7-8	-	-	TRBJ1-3	TGTGCCAGCAGCTTAGAAGTCGCAGGTCGGTGGTGGTCTGGAAACACCATATATTTT	CASSLEVAGRWWSGNTIYF
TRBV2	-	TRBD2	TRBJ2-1	TGTGCCAGCAGTCGGACTAGCGGGAGTAGGAATGAGCAGTTCTTC	CASSRTSGSRNEQFF
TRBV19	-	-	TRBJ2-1	TGTGCCAGTAGTGCCCGCCGGGGCGGGAATGAGCAGTTCTTC	CASSARRGGNEQFF
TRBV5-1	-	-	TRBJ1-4	TGCGCCAGCAGCTTGGGACAGGAGGCCCTTCTCCGTAGCGAAAAACTGTTTTTT	CASSLGQEALLRSEKLFF
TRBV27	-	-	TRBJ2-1	TGTGCCAGCAGTTCACAGGGTTCCTACAATGAGCAGTTCTTC	CASSSQGSYNEQFF
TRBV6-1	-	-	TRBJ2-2	TGTGCCAGCAGTGAAGCGGTCGCGGAGAACACCGGGGAGCTGTTTTTT	CASSEAVAENTGELFF
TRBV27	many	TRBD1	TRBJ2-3	TGTGCCAGCAGTCTAAGACAGGGGTATACAGATACGCAGTATTTT	CASSLRQGYTDTQYF
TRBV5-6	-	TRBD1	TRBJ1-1	TGTGCCAGCAGCCTCCGGGACAGGGGGCGCGATGAAGCTTTCTTT	CASSLRDRGRDEAFF
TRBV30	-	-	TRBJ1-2	TGTGCCTGGAGTTTAACAGGCCATGGCTACACCTTC	CAWSLTGHGYTF
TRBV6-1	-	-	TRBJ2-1	TGTGCCAGCAGTGAAGACCCGTTCAACAATGAGCAGTTCTTC	CASSEDPFNNEQFF
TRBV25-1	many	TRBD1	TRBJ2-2	TGTGCCAGCGGGGACAGGATGAACACCGGGGAGCTGTTTTTT	CASGDRMNTGELFF
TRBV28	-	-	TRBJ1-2	TGTGCCAGCAGTTTAATACCCGGCTTCTATGGCTACACCTTC	CASSLIPGFYGYTF
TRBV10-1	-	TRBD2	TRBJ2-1	TGCGCCAGCAGTGACCCTCGCGGGAGGATCAATGAGCAGTTCTTC	CASSDPRGRINEQFF